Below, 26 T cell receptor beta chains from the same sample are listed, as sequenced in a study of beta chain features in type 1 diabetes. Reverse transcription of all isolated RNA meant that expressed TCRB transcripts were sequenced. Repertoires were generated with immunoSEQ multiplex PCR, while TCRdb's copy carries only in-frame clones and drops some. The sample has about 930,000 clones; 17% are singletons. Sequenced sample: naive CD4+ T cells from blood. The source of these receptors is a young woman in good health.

The CDR3 nucleotides are TGTGCCAGCAGCTTGGGTCCTAGCGGGACATACTACAATGAGCAGTTCTTC. This gives the protein CASSLGPSGTYYNEQFF. The rearrangement links TRBV5-6 to TRBJ2-1; 9 nucleotides match TRBD2. V lost 0 bases, J lost 3 bases, and 7 bases stayed unmatched. CDR3 size: 17 residues. Germline-derived CDR1 and CDR2 are SGHDT and YYEEEE. Looking up the rest from reference TRBV5-6 and TRBJ2-1 gives the full variable domain: DAGVTQSPTHLIKTRGQQVTLRCSPKSGHDTVSWYQQALGQGPQFIFQYYEEEERQRGNFPDRFSGHQFPNYSSELNVNALLLGDSALYLCASSLGPSGTYYNEQFFGPGTRLTVL.

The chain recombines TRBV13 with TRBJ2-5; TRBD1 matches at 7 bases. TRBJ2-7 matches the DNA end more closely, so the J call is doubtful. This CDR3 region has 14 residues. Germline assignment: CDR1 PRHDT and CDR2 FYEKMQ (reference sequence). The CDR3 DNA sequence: TGTGCCAGCAGCCTGACGGGACAGACCTACGAGCAGTACTTC. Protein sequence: CASSLTGQTYEQYF.

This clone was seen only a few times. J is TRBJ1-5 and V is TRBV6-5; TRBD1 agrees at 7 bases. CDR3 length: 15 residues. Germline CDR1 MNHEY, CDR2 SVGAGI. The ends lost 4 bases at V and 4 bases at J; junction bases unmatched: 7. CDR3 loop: CASSSGQRTNQPQHF. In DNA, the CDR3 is TGTGCCAGCAGTTCGGGACAGAGAACGAATCAGCCCCAGCATTTT.

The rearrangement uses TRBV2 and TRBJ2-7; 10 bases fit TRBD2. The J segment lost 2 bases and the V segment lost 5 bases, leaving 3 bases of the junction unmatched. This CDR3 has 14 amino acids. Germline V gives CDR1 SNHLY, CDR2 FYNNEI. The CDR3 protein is CASSKGLAAYEQYF. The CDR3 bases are TGTGCCAGCAGTAAAGGACTAGCGGCCTACGAGCAGTACTTC.

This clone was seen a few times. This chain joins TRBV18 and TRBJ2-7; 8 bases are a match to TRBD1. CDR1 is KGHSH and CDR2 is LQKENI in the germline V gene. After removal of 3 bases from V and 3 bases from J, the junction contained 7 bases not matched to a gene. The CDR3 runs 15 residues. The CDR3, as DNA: TGTGCCAGCTCACCTCCGGGACAGGTAGTCTACGAGCAGTACTTC. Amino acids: CASSPPGQVVYEQYF.

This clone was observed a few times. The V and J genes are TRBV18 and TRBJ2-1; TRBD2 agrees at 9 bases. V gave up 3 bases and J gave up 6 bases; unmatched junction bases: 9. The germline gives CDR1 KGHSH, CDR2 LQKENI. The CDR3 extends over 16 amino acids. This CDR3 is CASSPINLAGPNEQFF. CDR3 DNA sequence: TGTGCCAGCTCACCGATAAATCTAGCGGGACCCAATGAGCAGTTCTTC. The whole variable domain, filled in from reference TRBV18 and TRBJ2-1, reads NAGVMQNPRHLVRRRGQEARLRCSPMKGHSHVYWYRQLPEEGLKFMVYLQKENIIDESGMPKERFSAEFPKEGPSILRIQQVVRGDSAAYFCASSPINLAGPNEQFFGPGTRLTVL.

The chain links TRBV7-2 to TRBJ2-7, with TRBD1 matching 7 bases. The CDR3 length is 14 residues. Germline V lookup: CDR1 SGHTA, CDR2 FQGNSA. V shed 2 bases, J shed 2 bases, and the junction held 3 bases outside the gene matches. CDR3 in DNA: TGTGCCAGCAGCTTAACACAGGGGCCCTACGAGCAGTACTTC. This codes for CASSLTQGPYEQYF.

CDR3 loop: CASSFPRDTEAFF. The CDR3 nucleotides read TGTGCCAGCAGCTTCCCGCGGGACACTGAAGCTTTCTTT. The V call is TRBV7-9, the J call TRBJ1-1; no clear D gene. Trimming took 3 bases from V and 3 from J, leaving 8 bases between them. The CDR3 has 13 amino acids. Germline CDR1 and CDR2: SEHNR and FQNEAQ (reference sequence).

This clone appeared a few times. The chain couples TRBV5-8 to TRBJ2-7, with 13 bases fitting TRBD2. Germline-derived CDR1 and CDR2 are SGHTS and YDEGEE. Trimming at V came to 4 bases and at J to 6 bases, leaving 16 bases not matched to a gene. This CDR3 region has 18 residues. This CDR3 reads CASSGGTSGRDHLSEQYF. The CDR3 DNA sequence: TGTGCCAGCAGCGGGGGCACTAGCGGGAGGGATCACTTATCCGAGCAGTACTTC.

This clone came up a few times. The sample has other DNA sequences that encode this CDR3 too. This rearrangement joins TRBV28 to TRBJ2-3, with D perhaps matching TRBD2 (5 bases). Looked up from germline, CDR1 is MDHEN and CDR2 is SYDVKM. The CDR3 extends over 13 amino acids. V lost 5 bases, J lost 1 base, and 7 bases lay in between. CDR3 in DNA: TGTGCCAGCAGTCTTAGCGGCACAGATACGCAGTATTTT. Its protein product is CASSLSGTDTQYF.

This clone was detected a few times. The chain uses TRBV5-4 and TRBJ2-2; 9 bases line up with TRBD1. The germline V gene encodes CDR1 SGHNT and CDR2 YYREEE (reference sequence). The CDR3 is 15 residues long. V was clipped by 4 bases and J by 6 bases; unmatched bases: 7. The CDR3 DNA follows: TGTGCCAGCAGCCGCGGGGACAGGGTTGCCGGGGAGCTGTTTTTT. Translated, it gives CASSRGDRVAGELFF. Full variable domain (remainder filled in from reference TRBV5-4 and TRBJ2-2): ETGVTQSPTHLIKTRGQQVTLRCSSQSGHNTVSWYQQALGQGPQFIFQYYREEENGRGNFPPRFSGLQFPNYSSELNVNALELDDSALYLCASSRGDRVAGELFFGEGSRLTVL.

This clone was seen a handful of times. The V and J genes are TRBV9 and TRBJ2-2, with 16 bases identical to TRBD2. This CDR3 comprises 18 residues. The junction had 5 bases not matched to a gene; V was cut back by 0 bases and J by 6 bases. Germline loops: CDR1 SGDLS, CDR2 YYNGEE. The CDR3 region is CASSVGGTSGRAAGELFF. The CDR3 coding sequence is TGTGCCAGCAGCGTAGGCGGGACTAGCGGGAGGGCGGCCGGGGAGCTGTTTTTT.

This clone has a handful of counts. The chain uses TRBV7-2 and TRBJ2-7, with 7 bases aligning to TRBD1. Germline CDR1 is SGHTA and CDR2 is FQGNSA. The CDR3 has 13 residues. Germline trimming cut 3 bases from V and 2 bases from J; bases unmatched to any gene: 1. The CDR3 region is CASSFDRAYEQYF. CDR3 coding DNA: TGTGCCAGCAGCTTCGACAGGGCCTACGAGCAGTACTTC. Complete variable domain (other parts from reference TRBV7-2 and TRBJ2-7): GAGVSQSPSNKVTEKGKDVELRCDPISGHTALYWYRQSLGQGLEFLIYFQGNSAPDKSGLPSDRFSAERTGGSVSTLTIQRTQQEDSAVYLCASSFDRAYEQYFGPGTRLTVT.

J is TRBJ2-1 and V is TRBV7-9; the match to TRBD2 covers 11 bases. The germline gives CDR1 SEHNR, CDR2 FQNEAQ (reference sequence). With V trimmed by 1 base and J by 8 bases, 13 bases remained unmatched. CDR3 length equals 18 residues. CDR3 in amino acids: CASSLGHVAGGPADEQFF. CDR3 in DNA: TGTGCCAGCAGCTTAGGTCACGTAGCGGGAGGGCCAGCAGATGAGCAGTTCTTC.

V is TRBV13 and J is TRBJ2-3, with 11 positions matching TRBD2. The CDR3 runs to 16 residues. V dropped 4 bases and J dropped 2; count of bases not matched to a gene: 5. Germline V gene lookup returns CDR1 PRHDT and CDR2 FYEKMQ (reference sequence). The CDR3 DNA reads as TGTGCCAGCAGCTCCGCTAGCGGGAGGCTCACAGATACGCAGTATTTT. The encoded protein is CASSSASGRLTDTQYF.

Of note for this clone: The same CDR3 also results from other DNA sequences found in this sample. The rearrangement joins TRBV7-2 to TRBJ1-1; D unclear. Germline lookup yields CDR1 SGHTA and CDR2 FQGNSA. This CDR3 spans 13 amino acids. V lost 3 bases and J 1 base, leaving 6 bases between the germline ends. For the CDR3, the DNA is TGTGCCAGCAGCTTGAGGCGGAACACTGAAGCTTTCTTT. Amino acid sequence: CASSLRRNTEAFF.

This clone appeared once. This CDR3 is CASSLAVLGGYTF. The CDR3 coding sequence is TGTGCCAGCAGCTTAGCGGTGTTAGGTGGCTACACCTTC. This chain links TRBV11-1 with TRBJ1-2; unclear D gene. This CDR3 region has 13 residues. V lost 0 bases and J lost 7, with 9 bases in between. Looked up from germline, CDR1 is SGHAT and CDR2 is FQDESV (reference sequence).

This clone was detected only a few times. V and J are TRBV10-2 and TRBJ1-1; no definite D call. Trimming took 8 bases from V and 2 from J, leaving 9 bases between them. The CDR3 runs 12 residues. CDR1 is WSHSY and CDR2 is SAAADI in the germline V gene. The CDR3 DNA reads TGCGCCAGCTATCGGCTCAACACTGAAGCTTTCTTT. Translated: CASYRLNTEAFF.

CDR3 nucleotides: TGTGCCAGCAGCTTATCACCGGGACTACTCGATGAGCAGTTCTTC. Amino acids: CASSLSPGLLDEQFF. The chain recombines TRBV13 with TRBJ2-1, with 7 bases lining up with TRBD2. The CDR3 covers 15 residues. The ends lost 2 bases at V and 8 bases at J; junction bases unmatched: 9. CDR1 is PRHDT and CDR2 is FYEKMQ in the germline V gene (reference sequence).

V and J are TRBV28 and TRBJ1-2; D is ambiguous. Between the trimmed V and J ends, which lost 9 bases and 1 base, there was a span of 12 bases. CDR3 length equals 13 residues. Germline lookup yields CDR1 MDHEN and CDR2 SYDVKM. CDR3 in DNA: TGTGCCAGTGCGGTCACCCGTAACTATGGCTACACCTTC. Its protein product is CASAVTRNYGYTF.

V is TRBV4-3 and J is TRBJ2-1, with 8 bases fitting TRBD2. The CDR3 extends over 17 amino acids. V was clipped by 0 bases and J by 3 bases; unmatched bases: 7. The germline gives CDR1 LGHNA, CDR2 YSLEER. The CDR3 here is CASSQDRTSSFYNEQFF. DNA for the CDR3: TGCGCCAGCAGCCAAGATCGGACTAGCAGCTTCTACAATGAGCAGTTCTTC.

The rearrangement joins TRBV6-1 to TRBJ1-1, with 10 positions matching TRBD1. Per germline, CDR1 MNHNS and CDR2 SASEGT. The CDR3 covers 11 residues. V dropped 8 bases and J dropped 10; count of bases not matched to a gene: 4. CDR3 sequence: CASGRQGAAFF. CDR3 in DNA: TGTGCCAGCGGGCGACAGGGGGCAGCTTTCTTT.

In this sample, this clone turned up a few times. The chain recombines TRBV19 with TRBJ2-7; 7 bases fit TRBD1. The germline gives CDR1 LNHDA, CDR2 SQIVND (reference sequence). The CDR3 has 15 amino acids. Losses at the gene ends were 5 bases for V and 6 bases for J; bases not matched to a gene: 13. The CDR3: CASSLPGQKRGEQYF. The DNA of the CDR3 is TGTGCCAGTAGTTTACCGGGACAGAAACGGGGCGAGCAGTACTTC. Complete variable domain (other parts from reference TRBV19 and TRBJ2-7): DGGITQSPKYLFRKEGQNVTLSCEQNLNHDAMYWYRQDPGQGLRLIYYSQIVNDFQKGDIAEGYSVSREKKESFPLTVTSAQKNPTAFYLCASSLPGQKRGEQYFGPGTRLTVT.

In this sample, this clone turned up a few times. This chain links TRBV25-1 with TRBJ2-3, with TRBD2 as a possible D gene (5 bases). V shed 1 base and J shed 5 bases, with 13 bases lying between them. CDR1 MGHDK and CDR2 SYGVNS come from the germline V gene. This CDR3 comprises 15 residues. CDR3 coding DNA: TGTGCCAGCAGTGAATTCTTCCTGGCGGGAGATACGCAGTATTTT. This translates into CASSEFFLAGDTQYF.

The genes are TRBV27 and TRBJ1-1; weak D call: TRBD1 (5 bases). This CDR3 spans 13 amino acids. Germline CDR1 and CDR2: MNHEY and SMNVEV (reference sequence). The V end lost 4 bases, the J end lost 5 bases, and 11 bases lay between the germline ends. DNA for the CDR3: TGTGCCAGCAGTTATAAGGGGAATACTGAAGCTTTCTTT. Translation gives CASSYKGNTEAFF.

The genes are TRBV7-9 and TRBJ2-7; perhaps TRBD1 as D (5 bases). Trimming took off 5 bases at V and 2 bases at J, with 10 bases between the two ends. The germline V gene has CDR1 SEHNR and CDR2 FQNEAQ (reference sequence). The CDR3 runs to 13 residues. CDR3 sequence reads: CASSGDRPYEQYF. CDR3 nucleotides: TGTGCCAGCAGCGGAGACAGACCCTACGAGCAGTACTTC.